This is a list of T cell receptor beta chains from one sample in a study of naive and memory T cell subsets. MiXCR was run by TCRdb on the 5' RACE reads, yielding one entry per CDR3 protein. The sample lists 55,000 to 70,000 distinct CDR3 sequences, roughly 6.7% occurring once. The receptors stem from a male donor in good health. The conserved cysteine and the conserved F or W are not part of the CDR3 here. The D gene is left open where the match is weak.

d_call	v_call	j_call	cdr3_aa
TRBD1	TRBV20-1	TRBJ2-1	SASLGQGAYNEQF
.	TRBV12-5	TRBJ2-7	ASGLGNEQY
.	TRBV7-8	TRBJ2-5	ASGLVEGTRQL
.	TRBV14	TRBJ1-2	ASSQNLNRAGGGGYT
.	TRBV5-6	TRBJ2-4	ASTSGEAKNIQY
TRBD2	TRBV12-5	TRBJ2-5	ASGLVLLAGVMETQY
.	TRBV5-5	TRBJ1-1	ASSFGNTEAF
.	TRBV10-3	TRBJ1-1	ATASTENTEAF
.	TRBV6-5	TRBJ2-3	ASRGAVSTDTQY
.	TRBV6-2/TRBV6-3	TRBJ1-2	ASREWEGGYT
.	TRBV10-2	TRBJ2-2	ASSITGLNTGELF
TRBD2	TRBV6-5	TRBJ2-1	ASSYSSLAGEEQF
TRBD2	TRBV7-2	TRBJ2-7	ASSFVSGASSYEQY
.	TRBV30	TRBJ1-3	AWSDTPGGNTIY
TRBD1	TRBV14	TRBJ2-2	ASSPGQGIGELF
.	TRBV19	TRBJ1-2	ASSEWTFPTNYGYT
TRBD1	TRBV7-8	TRBJ2-2	ASRPGQGTTGELF
TRBD1	TRBV29-1	TRBJ1-1	SVVFGQAFNTEAF
.	TRBV7-2	TRBJ2-3	ASSLLGTDTQY
TRBD1	TRBV20-1	TRBJ1-3	SAPGGTARNTIY
.	TRBV5-1	TRBJ2-4	ASSLDLGKNIQY
TRBD2	TRBV20-1	TRBJ2-7	SAATSGGANEQY
.	TRBV29-1	TRBJ2-3	SVESVRVGDTQY
.	TRBV5-1	TRBJ2-5	ASRTEPGGYGETQY
TRBD1	TRBV12-3/TRBV12-4	TRBJ1-5	ASSSRDRGRGNQPQH
TRBD1	TRBV29-1	TRBJ2-1	SVETGGTYNEQF
.	TRBV12-1	TRBJ2-1	ASSESDTGGNNEQF
TRBD2	TRBV5-1	TRBJ2-1	ASSWGTSGNEQF
.	TRBV14	TRBJ2-7	ASSQLGSPYEQY
.	TRBV18	TRBJ1-3	ASSPGSGVGNTIY
TRBD2	TRBV12-3/TRBV12-4	TRBJ2-5	ASSFLPTSGEETQY
TRBD1	TRBV3-1	TRBJ2-7	ASSLDGTGVGEQY
TRBD1	TRBV19	TRBJ2-7	ASKTSQGPSGEQY
.	TRBV29-1	TRBJ2-3	SVEDPDPNTDTQY
.	TRBV7-8	TRBJ2-3	ASSLVAGWSTDTQY
.	TRBV5-1	TRBJ2-1	ASSGADSYNEQF